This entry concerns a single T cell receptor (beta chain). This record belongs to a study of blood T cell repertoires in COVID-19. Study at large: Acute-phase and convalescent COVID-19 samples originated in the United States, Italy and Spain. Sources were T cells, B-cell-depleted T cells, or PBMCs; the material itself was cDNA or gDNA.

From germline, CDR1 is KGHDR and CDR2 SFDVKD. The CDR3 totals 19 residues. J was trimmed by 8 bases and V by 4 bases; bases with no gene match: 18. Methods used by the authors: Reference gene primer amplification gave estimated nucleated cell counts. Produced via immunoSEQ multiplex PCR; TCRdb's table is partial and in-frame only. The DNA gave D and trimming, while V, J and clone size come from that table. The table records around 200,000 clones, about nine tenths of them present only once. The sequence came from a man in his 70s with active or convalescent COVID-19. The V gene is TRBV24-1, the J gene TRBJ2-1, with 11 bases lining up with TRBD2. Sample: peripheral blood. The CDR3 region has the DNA TGTGCCACCAGTGACACCCGCGGGGGGGTACTAGCGGGAGTTTATGAGCAGTTCTTC. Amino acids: CATSDTRGGVLAGVYEQFF.